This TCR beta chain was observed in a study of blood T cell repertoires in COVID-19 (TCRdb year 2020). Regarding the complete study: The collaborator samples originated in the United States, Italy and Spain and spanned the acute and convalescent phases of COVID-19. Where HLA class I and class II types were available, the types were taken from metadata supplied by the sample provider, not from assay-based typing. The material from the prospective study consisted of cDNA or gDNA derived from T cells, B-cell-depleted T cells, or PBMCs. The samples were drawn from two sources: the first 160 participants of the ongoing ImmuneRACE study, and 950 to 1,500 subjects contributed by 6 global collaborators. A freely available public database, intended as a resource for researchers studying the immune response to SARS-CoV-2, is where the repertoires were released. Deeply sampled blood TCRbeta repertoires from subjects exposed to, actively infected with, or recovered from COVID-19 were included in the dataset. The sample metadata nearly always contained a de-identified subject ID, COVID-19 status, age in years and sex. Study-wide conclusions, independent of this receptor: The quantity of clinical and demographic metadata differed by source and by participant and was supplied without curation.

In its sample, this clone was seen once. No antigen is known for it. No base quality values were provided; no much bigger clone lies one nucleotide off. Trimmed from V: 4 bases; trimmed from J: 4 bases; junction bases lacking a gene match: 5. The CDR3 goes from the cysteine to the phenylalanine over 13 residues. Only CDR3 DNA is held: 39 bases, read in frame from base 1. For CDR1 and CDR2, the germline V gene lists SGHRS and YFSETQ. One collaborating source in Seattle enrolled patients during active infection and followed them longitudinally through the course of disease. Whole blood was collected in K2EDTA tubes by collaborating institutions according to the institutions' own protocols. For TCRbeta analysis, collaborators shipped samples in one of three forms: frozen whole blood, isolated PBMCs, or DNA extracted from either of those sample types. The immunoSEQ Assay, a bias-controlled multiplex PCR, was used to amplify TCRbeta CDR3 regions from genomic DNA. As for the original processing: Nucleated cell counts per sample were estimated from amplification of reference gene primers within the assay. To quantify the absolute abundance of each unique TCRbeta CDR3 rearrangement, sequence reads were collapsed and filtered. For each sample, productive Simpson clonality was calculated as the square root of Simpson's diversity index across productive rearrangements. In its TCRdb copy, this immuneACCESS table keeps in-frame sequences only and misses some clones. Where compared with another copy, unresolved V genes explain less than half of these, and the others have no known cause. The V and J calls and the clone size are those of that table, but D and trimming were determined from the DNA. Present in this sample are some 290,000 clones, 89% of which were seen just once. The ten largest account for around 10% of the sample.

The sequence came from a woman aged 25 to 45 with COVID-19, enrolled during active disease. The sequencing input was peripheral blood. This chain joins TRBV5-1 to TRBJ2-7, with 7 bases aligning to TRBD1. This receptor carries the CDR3 CASSPGQSYEQYF. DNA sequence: TGCGCCAGCAGCCCGGGACAGTCTTACGAGCAGTACTTC.